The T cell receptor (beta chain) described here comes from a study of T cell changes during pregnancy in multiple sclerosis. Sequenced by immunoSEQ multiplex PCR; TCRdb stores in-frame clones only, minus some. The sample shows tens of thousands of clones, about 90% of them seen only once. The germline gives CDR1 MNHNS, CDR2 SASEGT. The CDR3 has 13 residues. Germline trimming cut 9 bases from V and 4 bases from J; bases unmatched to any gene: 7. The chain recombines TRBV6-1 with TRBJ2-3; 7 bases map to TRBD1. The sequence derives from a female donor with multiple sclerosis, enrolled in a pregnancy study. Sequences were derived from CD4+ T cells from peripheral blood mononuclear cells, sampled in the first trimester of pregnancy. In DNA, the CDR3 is TGTGCCAGTATGACAGGGCAATCAGATACGCAGTATTTT. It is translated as CASMTGQSDTQYF.